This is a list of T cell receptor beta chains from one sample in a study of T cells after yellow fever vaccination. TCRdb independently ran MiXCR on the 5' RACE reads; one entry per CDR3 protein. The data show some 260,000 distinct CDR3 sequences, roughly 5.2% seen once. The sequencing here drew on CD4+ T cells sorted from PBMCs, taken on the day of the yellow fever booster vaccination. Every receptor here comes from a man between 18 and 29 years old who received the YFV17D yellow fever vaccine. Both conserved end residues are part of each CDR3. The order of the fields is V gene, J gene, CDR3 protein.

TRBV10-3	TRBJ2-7	CAMGTGPYEQYF
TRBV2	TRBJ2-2	CASSRQGAGELFF
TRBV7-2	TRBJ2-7	CATSAGPNYEQYF
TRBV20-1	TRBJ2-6	CSASRDSLSGANVLTF
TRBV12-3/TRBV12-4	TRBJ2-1	CASSLRELGEQFF
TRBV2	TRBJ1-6	CASNSGTAYNSPLHF
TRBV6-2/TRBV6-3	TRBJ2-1	CASSTTTSTYYNEQFF
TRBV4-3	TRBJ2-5	CASSQELGGTQYF
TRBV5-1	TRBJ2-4	CASSLARGRAKNIQYF
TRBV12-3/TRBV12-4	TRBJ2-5	CASSLGSTAGVRETQYF
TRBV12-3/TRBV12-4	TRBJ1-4	CASSPQGVGEKLFF
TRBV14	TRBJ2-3	CASSQEGRGLPSTDTQYF
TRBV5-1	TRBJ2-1	CASSQYRSNSYNEQFF
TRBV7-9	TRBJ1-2	CASSTRTGTNYGYTF
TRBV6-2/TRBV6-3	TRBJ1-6	CASSYGRGSYNSPLHF
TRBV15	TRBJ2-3	CATRRRSPRGVGDTQYF
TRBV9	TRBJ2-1	CASSVVGTSGPLHNEQFF
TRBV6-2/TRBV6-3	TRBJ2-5	CASSYGLGYQETQYF
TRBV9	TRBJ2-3	CASSVAPGGDRGTQYF
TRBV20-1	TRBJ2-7	CSARPAGRSYEQYF
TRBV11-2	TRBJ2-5	CASSTRPGQETQYF
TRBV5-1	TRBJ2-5	CASSGTSGGIQETQYF
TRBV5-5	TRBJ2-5	CASSLEGSGGSQETQYF
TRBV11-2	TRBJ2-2	CASSLEVFGELFF
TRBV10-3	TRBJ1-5	CATRQNNQPQHF
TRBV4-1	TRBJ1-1	CASSQGRGGRNTEAFF
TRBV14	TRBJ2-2	CASSQTRGGLSRTGELFF
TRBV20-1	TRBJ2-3	CSATNTDTQYF
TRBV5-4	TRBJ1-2	CASSLSGEGDYGYTF
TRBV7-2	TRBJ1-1	CASSFQGKGTEAFF
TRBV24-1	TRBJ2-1	CATSEAGTTISEQFF
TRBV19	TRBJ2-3	CASSHYGAADTQYF
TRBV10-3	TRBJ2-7	CATAGTGDHEQYF
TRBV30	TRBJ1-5	CAWSMGGAGNQPQHF
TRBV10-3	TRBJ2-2	CATRTGGAKDTGELFF
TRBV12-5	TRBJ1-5	CASGLEGEQPQHF
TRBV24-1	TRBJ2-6	CATSEGGPGANVLTF
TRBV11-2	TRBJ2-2	CASSSRGWDLEANTGELFF
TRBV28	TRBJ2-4	CASSLGQSQYF
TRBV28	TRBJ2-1	CASSSGQSNEQFF
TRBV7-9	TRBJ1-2	CASPPPGTETYGYTF
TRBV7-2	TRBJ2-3	CASSRLAGAGDTQYF
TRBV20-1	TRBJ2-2	CSARHGGAESGELFF
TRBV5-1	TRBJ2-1	CASSQGRYNEQFF
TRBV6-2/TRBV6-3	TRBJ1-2	CASGRDGYTF
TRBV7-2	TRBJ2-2	CASSLSLGNTGELFF
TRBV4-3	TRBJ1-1	CASSLGHPNTEAFF
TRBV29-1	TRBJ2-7	CSVEGVEDYEQYF
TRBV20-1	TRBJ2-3	CSAPLPGGAEGTQYF
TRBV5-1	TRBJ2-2	CASSPRTGNTGELFF
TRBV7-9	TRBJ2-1	CASSLRIGAGSGNEQFF
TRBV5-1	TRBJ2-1	CASSSDSNEQFF
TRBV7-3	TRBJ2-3	CASSLGLEERTQYF
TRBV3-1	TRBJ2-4	CASSQMALGGKNIQYF